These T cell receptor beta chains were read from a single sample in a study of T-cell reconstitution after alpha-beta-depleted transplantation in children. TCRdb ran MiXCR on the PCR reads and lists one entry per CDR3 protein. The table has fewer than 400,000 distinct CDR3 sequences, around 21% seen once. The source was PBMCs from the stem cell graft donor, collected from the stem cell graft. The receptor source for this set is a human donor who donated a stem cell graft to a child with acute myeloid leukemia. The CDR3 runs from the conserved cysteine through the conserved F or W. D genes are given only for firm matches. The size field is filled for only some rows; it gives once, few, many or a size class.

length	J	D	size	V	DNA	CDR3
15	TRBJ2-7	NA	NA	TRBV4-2	TGTGCCAGCAGCCAAGATGGGGTCGAGGTTCGCGAGCAGTACTTC	CASSQDGVEVREQYF
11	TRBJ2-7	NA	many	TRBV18	TGTGCCAGCTCAGCCTCTAAGGAGCAGTACTTC	CASSASKEQYF
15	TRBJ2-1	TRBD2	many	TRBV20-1	TGCAGTGCTAGAAAGGGACTAGCGAACCACAATGAGCAGTTCTTC	CSARKGLANHNEQFF
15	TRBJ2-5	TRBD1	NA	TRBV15	TGTGCCACCAGCATCGGGACAGGGCAGGTGGAGACCCAGTACTTC	CATSIGTGQVETQYF
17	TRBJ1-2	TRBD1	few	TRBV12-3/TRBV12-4	TGTGCCAGCAGTCGCCTACTGACGGACAGGGCATACTATGGCTACACCTTC	CASSRLLTDRAYYGYTF
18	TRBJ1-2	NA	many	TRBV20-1	TGCAGTGCTAGCCCCGGCGAGGGTGTTAAGCTTTTTCACTATGGCTACACCTTC	CSASPGEGVKLFHYGYTF
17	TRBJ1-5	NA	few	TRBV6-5	TGTGCCAGCAGTTACTCGACTACTCGGGGCCTAAATCAGCCCCAGCATTTT	CASSYSTTRGLNQPQHF
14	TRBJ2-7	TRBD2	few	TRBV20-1	TGCAGTGCCCCCGGGATAGCGGGAGGCTACGAGCAGTACTTC	CSAPGIAGGYEQYF
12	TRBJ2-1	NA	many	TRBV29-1	TGCAGCGTTGACGGGACCTACAATGAGCAGTTCTTC	CSVDGTYNEQFF
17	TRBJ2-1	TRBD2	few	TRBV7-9	TGTGCCAGCAGCTTAGGAGCTGGGGGAGGGCCCTACAATGAGCAGTTCTTC	CASSLGAGGGPYNEQFF
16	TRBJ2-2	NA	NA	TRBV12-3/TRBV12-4	TGTGCCAGCAGTTCGGGGCTTTCCTCGAACACCGGGGAGCTGTTTTTT	CASSSGLSSNTGELFF
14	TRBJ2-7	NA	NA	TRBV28	TGTGCCAGCACCCTCTTGCGGTCCGGGGACGAGCAGTACTTC	CASTLLRSGDEQYF
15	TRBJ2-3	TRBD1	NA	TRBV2	TGTGCCAGCAGACAGGGGGCAGGGTCCACAGATACGCAGTATTTT	CASRQGAGSTDTQYF
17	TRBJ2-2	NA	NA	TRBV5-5	TGTGCCAGCAGCCAGATAAGAAGTGCCGCGAACACCGGGGAGCTGTTTTTT	CASSQIRSAANTGELFF
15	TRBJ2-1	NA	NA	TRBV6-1	TGTGCCAGCACCGCGGACCCGAGCTCCTACAATGAGCAGTTCTTC	CASTADPSSYNEQFF
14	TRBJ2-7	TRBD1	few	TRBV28	TGTGCCACAGAGGGACAGGGTATTTACTACGAGCAGTACTTC	CATEGQGIYYEQYF
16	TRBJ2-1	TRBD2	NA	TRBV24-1	TGTGCCACCAGTGACCCTGGGACTAGCGGGTTGCCTAAGCAGTTCTTC	CATSDPGTSGLPKQFF
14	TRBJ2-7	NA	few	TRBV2	TGTGCCAGCAGTGCCGGTAGGGGAAACTACGAGCAGTACTTC	CASSAGRGNYEQYF
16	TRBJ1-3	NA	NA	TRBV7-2	TGTGCCAGCAGCCTCGTTTACACTGGCTCTGGAAACACCATATATTTT	CASSLVYTGSGNTIYF
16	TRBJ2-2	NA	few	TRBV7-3	TGTGCCAGCAGCTTAATGGTAGCGACGAACACCGGGGAGCTGTTTTTT	CASSLMVATNTGELFF
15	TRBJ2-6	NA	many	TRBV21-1	TGTGCCAGCAGCCCTGTCTTCTCTGGGGCCAACGTCCTGACTTTC	CASSPVFSGANVLTF
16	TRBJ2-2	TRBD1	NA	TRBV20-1	TGCAGTGCTAGAAAACCGGGACAGGGGGGGACCGGGGAGCTGTTTTTT	CSARKPGQGGTGELFF
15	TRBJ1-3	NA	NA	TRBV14	TGTGCCAGCAGCCAAGTAAGGGGTCCTGGAAACACCATATATTTT	CASSQVRGPGNTIYF
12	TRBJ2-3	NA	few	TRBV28	TGTGCCAGCAGTCATACCCCGGATACGCAGTATTTT	CASSHTPDTQYF
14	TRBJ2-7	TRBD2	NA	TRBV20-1	TGCAGTGCCCAAGTGGCGGGAGTGGCCTACGAGCAGTACTTC	CSAQVAGVAYEQYF
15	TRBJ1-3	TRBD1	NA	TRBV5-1	TGCGCCAGCAGAGGGACAGGGGATTCTGGAAACACCATATATTTT	CASRGTGDSGNTIYF
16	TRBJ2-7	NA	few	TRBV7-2	TGTGCCAGCAGCTCAACTCCCTTCCGGAGGGCCTACGAGCAGTACTTC	CASSSTPFRRAYEQYF
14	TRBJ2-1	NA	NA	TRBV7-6	TGTGCCAGCAGCTTGGAAACCCCATCCAATGAGCAGTTCTTC	CASSLETPSNEQFF